A single sample is the source of the 11 T cell receptor beta chains below, sequenced in a study of Ad26.COV2.S vaccination and SARS-CoV-2 variants. As for treatment: some 19 received Ad26.COV2.S at low or high dose, single or two shots; 5 received placebo; per-sample allocation not given. Sampling happened 63 days after the first vaccine or placebo injection. The table came from immunoSEQ multiplex PCR; TCRdb's copy has only in-frame clones and leaves some out. The table records 450,000 to 550,000 clones, roughly 89% of them present only once. Sequenced material: peripheral blood, taken in a trial of Ad26.COV2.S vaccine versus placebo. These TCRs come from a person aged 18-60 years who received the Ad26.COV2.S COVID-19 vaccine or a placebo.

The chain links TRBV7-2 to TRBJ2-7, with D perhaps matching TRBD1 (6 bases). Germline assignment: CDR1 SGHTA and CDR2 FQGNSA. Trimming took 1 base from V and 6 from J, leaving 13 bases between them. The CDR3 extends over 14 amino acids. CDR3 nucleotides: TGTGCCAGCAGCTTAGGTCCCGGACAGCCCGAGCAGTACTTC. It encodes CASSLGPGQPEQYF.

Worth noting for this clone: Relative to the germline gene, one junction end is altered; a read error may explain this. The V gene is TRBV18, the J gene TRBJ2-7; D is unclear. The CDR3 totals 15 residues. Germline-derived CDR1 and CDR2 are KGHSH and LQKENI. This chain's CDR3 is CASLPAIGRAYEQYF. The CDR3 DNA reads as TGTGCCAGCTTACCAGCGATAGGGCGAGCCTACGAGCAGTACTTC.

This clone was found a few times. The chain uses TRBV6-6 and TRBJ1-5, with D perhaps TRBD1 (6 bases). Germline assignment: CDR1 MNHNY and CDR2 SVGAGI (reference sequence). Trimming removed 7 bases from V and 3 bases from J, with 16 bases in between. The CDR3 runs 15 residues. The CDR3 nucleotides are TGTGCCAGCAATGCCCCGGAGGGGGACAATCAGCCCCAGCATTTT. Protein product: CASNAPEGDNQPQHF.

The rearrangement joins TRBV27 to TRBJ2-2; unclear D gene. Germline V lookup: CDR1 MNHEY, CDR2 SMNVEV (reference sequence). The germline V and J ends were trimmed by 3 bases and 7 bases, with 3 bases remaining between them. The CDR3 sequence is 11 residues long. In nucleotides, the CDR3 is TGTGCCAGCAGTTTTGGCGGGGAGCTGTTTTTT. Amino acid sequence: CASSFGGELFF.

The count of this clone is one. The chain employs TRBV5-4 and TRBJ2-3; a weak D match, TRBD1 (5 bases). CDR1 and CDR2 (germline): SGHNT, YYREEE (reference sequence). The V end lost 2 bases, the J end lost 0 bases, and 13 bases lay between the germline ends. The CDR3 runs 16 residues. The CDR3 loop is CASSLRREPSTDTQYF. CDR3 in DNA: TGTGCCAGCAGCTTACGCAGGGAACCTAGCACAGATACGCAGTATTTT. Full variable domain (remainder filled in from reference TRBV5-4 and TRBJ2-3): ETGVTQSPTHLIKTRGQQVTLRCSSQSGHNTVSWYQQALGQGPQFIFQYYREEENGRGNFPPRFSGLQFPNYSSELNVNALELDDSALYLCASSLRREPSTDTQYFGPGTRLTVL.

The chain carries TRBV7-2 and TRBJ2-2, with D perhaps assigned TRBD1 or TRBD2 (5 bases each). The CDR3 runs to 15 residues. Germline V lookup: CDR1 SGHTA, CDR2 FQGNSA. Between the trimmed V and J ends, which lost 5 bases and 4 bases, there was a span of 14 bases. Written as DNA, the CDR3 is TGTGCCAGCAGCCCTCTGGGGGAAACCACCGGGGAGCTGTTTTTT. It specifies CASSPLGETTGELFF.

This clone was seen only a few times. One end of the junction fails to match germline, which may point to a read error. The chain has TRBV7-7 and TRBJ1-3; the D is unclear. There are 16 residues in the CDR3. The V gene's germline CDR1 is SSHAT and CDR2 FNYEAQ (reference sequence). The CDR3 bases are TGTGCTAGCAGCTTAGGGCACCCGCTCGGTGGTTTCACCATATATTTT. The encoded protein is CASSLGHPLGGFTIYF.

The CDR3 DNA follows: TGTGCCAGCAGCCCGCGCTTAGGGAATTCACCCCTCCACTTT. Amino acid sequence: CASSPRLGNSPLHF. The rearrangement uses TRBV9 and TRBJ1-6; D not certain. Germline-derived CDR1 and CDR2 are SGDLS and YYNGEE. The CDR3 runs 14 residues. With 4 bases removed from V and 7 bases from J, the gap between germline ends came to 12 bases.

CDR3 sequence: CASSMTGQWDNQPQHF. In nucleotides, the CDR3 is TGTGCCAGCAGCATGACGGGACAGTGGGACAATCAGCCCCAGCATTTT. The chain is built from TRBV28 and TRBJ1-5, with 7 bases matching TRBD1. CDR3 length: 16 residues. CDR1 MDHEN and CDR2 SYDVKM come from the germline V gene. V trimming: 6 bases; J trimming: 3 bases; junction bases outside the gene matches: 11.

The rearrangement links TRBV30 to TRBJ2-3; D may match TRBD1 or TRBD2 (5 bases each). Between the trimmed V and J ends, which lost 3 bases and 3 bases, there was a span of 13 bases. The germline gives CDR1 GTSNPN, CDR2 SVGIG (reference sequence). The CDR3 is 14 residues long. The CDR3 loop is CAWSEGIATDTQYF. CDR3 sequence (DNA): TGTGCCTGGAGCGAGGGGATAGCTACAGATACGCAGTATTTT.

In DNA, the CDR3 is TGTGCTAGTGAACGAGGAAACACCATATATTTT. Residues: CASERGNTIYF. The chain recombines TRBV12-5 with TRBJ1-3, with D unclear. V was cut by 7 bases and J by 4 bases, with 5 bases left in between. CDR1 is LGHNT, CDR2 FRNRAP, per germline. The CDR3 contains 11 residues.